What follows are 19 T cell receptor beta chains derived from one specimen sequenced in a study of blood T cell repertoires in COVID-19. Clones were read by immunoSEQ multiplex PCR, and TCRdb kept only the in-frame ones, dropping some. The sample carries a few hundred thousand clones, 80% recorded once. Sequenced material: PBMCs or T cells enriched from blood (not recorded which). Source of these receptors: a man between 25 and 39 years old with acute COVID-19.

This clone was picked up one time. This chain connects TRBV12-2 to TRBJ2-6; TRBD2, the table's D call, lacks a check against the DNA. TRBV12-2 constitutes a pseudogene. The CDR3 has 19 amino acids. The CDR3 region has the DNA TGTGCAAGTCGCTTCCCCCTGAGCGGGGCCTTCTCTGGGGCCAACGTCCTGACTTTC. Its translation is CASRFPLSGAFSGANVLTF.

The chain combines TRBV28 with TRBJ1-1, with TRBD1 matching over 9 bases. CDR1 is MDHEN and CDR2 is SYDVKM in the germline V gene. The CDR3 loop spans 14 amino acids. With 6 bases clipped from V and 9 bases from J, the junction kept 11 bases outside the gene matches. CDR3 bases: TGTGCCAGCAGCTTGGACAGGGGCCAACCCAAAGCTTTCTTT. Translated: CASSLDRGQPKAFF.

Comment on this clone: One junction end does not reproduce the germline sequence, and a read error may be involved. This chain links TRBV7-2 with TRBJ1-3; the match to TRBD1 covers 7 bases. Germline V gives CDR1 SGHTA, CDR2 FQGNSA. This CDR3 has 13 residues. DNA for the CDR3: TGTGCCAGCAGCTTGTCGGTAATGCCAGGGGGAGATTTT. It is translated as CASSLSVMPGGDF.

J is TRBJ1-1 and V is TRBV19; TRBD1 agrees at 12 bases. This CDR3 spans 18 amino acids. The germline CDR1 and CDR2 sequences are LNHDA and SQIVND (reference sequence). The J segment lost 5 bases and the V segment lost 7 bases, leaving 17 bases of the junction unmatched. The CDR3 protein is CASTHGDRGHLSRTEAFF. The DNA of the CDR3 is TGTGCCAGTACCCACGGGGACAGGGGGCATTTGAGTAGGACTGAAGCTTTCTTT.

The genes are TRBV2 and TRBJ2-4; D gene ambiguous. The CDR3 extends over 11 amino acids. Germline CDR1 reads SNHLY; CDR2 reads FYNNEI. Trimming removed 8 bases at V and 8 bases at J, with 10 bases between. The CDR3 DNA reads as TGTGCCAGCCTCGACTTGGACATTCAGTACTTC. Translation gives CASLDLDIQYF.

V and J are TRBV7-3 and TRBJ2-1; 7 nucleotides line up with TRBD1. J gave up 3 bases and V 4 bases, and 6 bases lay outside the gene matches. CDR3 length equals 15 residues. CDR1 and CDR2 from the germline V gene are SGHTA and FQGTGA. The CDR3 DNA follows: TGTGCCAGCAGCTCTTCCGGGACAGTCTACAATGAGCAGTTCTTC. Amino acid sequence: CASSSSGTVYNEQFF.

CDR3 region: CAWSYLTGGEQYF. CDR3 DNA sequence: TGTGCCTGGAGTTACCTGACAGGGGGTGAGCAGTACTTC. This chain links TRBV30 with TRBJ2-7; TRBD1 agrees at 9 bases. Trimming took 2 bases from V and 7 from J; bases not matched to a gene: 6. The CDR3 covers 13 residues. The V gene's germline CDR1 is GTSNPN and CDR2 SVGIG (reference sequence).

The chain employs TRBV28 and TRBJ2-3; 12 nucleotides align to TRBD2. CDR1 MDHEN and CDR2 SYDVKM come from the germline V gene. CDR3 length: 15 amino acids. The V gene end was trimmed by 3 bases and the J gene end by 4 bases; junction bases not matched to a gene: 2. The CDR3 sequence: CASSLPSGGADTQYF. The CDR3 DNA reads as TGTGCCAGCAGTTTGCCTAGCGGGGGGGCAGATACGCAGTATTTT. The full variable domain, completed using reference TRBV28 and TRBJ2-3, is DVKVTQSSRYLVKRTGEKVFLECVQDMDHENMFWYRQDPGLGLRLIYFSYDVKMKEKGDIPEGYSVSREKKERFSLILESASTNQTSMYLCASSLPSGGADTQYFGPGTRLTVL.

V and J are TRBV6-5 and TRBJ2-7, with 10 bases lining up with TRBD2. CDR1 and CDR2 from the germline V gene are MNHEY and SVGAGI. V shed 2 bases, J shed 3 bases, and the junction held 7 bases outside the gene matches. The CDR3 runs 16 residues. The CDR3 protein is CASSYLGGLADYEQYF. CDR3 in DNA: TGTGCCAGCAGTTACCTGGGTGGACTAGCGGACTACGAGCAGTACTTC.

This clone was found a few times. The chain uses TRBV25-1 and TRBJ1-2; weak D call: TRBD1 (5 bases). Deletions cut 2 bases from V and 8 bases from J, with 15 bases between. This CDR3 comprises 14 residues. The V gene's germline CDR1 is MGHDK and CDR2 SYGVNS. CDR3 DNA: TGTGCCAGCAGTGAACTTGGGACTTATGGGGGCTACACCTTC. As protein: CASSELGTYGGYTF.

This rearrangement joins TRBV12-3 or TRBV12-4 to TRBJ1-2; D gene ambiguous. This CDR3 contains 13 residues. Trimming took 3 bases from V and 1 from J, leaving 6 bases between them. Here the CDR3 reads CASSFPSNYGYTF. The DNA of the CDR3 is TGTGCCAGCAGTTTTCCCAGTAACTATGGCTACACCTTC.

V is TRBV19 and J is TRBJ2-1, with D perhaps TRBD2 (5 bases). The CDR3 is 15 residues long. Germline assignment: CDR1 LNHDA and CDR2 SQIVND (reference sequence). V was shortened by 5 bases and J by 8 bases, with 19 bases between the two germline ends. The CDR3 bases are TGTGCCAGTAGTCTCTCTCGGATGGCGGGCGATGAGCAGTTCTTC. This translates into CASSLSRMAGDEQFF.

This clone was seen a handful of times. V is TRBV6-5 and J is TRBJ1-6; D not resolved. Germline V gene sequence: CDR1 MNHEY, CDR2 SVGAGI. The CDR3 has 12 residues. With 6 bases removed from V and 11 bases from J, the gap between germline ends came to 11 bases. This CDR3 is CASRISVAPLHF. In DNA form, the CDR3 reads TGTGCCAGCAGGATCTCGGTCGCACCCCTCCACTTT.

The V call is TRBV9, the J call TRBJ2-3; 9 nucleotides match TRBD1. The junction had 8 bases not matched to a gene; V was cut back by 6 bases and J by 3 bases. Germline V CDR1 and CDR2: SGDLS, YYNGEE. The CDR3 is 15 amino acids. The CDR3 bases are TGTGCCAGCAAAGGGACAGGGTCGGGGACAGATACGCAGTATTTT. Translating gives CASKGTGSGTDTQYF.

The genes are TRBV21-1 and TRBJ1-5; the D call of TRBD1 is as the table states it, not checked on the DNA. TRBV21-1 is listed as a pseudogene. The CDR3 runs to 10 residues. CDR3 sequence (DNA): TGTGCCAGCAGCCCATGGCCCCAGCATTTT. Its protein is CASSPWPQHF.

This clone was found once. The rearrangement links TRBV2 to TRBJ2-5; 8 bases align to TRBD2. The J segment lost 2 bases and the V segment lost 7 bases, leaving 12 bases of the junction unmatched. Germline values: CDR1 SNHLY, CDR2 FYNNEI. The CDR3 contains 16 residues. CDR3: CASKGRGARNQETQYF. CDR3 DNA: TGTGCCAGCAAGGGGCGGGGGGCCAGAAATCAAGAGACCCAGTACTTC.

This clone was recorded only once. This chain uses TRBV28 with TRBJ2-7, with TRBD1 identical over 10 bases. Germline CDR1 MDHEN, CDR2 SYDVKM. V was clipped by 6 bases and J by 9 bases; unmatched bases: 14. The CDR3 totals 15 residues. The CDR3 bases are TGTGCCAGCAGCCAGACGGGACAGGGGTCTATAGGGCAGTACTTC. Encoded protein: CASSQTGQGSIGQYF.

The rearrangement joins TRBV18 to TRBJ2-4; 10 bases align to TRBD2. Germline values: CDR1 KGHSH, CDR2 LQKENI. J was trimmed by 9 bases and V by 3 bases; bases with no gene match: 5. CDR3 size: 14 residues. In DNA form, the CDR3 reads TGTGCCAGCTCACCTACTAGCGGGGATGGCATTCAGTACTTC. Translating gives CASSPTSGDGIQYF.

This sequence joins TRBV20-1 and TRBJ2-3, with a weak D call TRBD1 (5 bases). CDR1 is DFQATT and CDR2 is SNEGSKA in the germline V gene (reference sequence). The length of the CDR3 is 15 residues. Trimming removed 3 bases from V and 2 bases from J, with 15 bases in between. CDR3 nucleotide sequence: TGCAGTGCTAGTGGGTTCGGTGGGGCCACAGATACGCAGTATTTT. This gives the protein CSASGFGGATDTQYF.